The clone carrying this T cell receptor beta chain was seen more than once but under ten times. The target antigen is unknown. These data belong to a study of T-cell memory formation after mild COVID-19. Study-wide results and limits: Prior to infection, memory already included some responding clones, suggesting cross-reactive memory joined. The study found balanced CD4/CD8 in clones contracting day 15 to 85 and a CD4+ lean in later expanders.

TCRdb ran MiXCR on the 5' RACE reads and lists one entry per CDR3 protein. The table records more than 300,000 distinct CDR3 sequences, roughly an eighth of them present only once. The V gene's germline CDR1 is SGHAT and CDR2 FQNNGV. The V gene end was trimmed by 6 bases and the J gene end by 5 bases; junction bases not matched to a gene: 11. This CDR3 is built from 16 residues. The receptor comes from a young man who had mild COVID-19 (a few samples of this study predate the infection). Cell type and time point are not known. The rearrangement joins TRBV11-2 to TRBJ2-2, with 8 bases matching TRBD2. The source material was PBMCs or a T cell subset sorted from them (not recorded which). CDR3 amino acids: CASRARNGGETGELFF. In DNA form, the CDR3 reads TGTGCCAGCAGGGCCCGGAACGGGGGGGAAACCGGGGAGCTGTTTTTT.